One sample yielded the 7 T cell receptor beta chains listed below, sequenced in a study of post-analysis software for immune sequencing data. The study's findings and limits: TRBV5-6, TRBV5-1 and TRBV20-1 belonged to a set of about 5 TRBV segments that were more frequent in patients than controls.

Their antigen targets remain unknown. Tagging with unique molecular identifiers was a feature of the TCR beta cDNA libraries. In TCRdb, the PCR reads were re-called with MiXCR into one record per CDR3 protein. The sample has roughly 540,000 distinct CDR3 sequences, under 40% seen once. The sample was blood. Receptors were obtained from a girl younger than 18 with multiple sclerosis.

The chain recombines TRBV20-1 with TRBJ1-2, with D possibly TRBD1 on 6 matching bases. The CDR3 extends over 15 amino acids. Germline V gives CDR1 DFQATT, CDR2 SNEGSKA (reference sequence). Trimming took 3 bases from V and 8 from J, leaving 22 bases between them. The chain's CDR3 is CSARAAEGGMGGYTF. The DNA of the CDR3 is TGCAGTGCTAGGGCCGCCGAGGGGGGAATGGGCGGCTACACCTTC.

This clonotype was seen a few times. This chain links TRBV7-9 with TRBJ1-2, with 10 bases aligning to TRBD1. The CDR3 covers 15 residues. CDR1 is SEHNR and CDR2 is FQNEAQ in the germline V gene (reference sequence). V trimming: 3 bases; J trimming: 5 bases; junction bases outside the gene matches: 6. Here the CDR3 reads CASSFSGQGDYGYTF. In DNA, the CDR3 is TGTGCCAGCAGCTTCAGCGGACAGGGGGATTATGGCTACACCTTC.

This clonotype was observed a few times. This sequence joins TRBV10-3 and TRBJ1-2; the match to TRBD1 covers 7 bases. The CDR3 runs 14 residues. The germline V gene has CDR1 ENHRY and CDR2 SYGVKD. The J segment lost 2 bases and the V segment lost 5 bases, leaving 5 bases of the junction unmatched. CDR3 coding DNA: TGTGCCATCAGTTGGGGACAGCAGAACTATGGCTACACCTTC. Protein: CAISWGQQNYGYTF.

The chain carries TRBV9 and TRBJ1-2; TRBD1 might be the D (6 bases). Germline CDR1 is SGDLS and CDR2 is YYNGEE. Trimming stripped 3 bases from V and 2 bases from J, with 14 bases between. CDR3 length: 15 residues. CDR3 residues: CASSDMTGDNYGYTF. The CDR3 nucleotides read TGTGCCAGCAGCGATATGACAGGAGACAACTATGGCTACACCTTC.

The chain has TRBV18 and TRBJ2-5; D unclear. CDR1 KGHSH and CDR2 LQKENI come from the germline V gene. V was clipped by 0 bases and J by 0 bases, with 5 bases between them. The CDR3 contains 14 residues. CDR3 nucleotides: TGTGCCAGCTCACCACCGCAGCACCAAGAGACCCAGTACTTC. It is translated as CASSPPQHQETQYF.

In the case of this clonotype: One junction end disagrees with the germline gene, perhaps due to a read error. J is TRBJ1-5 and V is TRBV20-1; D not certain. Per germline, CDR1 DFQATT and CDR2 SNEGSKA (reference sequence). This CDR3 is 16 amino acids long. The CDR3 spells CGARFGPTGSNQPQHF. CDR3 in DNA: TGCGGTGCTAGATTTGGACCTACCGGCAGCAATCAGCCCCAGCATTTT.

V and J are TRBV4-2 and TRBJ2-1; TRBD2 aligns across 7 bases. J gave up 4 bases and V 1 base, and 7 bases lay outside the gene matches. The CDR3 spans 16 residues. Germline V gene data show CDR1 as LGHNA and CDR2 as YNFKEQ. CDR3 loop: CASSQAWGGEYNEQFF. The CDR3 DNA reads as TGTGCCAGCAGCCAAGCCTGGGGGGGGGAATACAATGAGCAGTTCTTC.